The 28 T cell receptor beta chains below were found in one sample sequenced in a study of blood T cells in healthy people across ages (dated by TCRdb to the mid-2010s). Library prep was done by 5' RACE. These reads were obtained on an Illumina HiSeq 2500. A second PCR of 7 to 11 cycles was performed with a sample-barcoded 5' primer and a J-beta primer mix. Clones were called with MiXCR by TCRdb after fastp trimmed the public reads at Q25, and only in-frame beta chains were retained. Each CDR3 protein gets just one entry, which takes the most common genes and DNA from the rows behind it. For this sample there are over a million distinct CDR3 sequences; 35% to 45% appear just once. Just over 4% of the sample is taken by the ten largest. The sequenced sample consisted of blood. These receptors were obtained from a woman between 18 and 30 years old in good health.

This clonotype was counted between two and nine times. The chain recombines TRBV20-1 with TRBJ1-5, with unresolved D. The CDR3 has 15 amino acids. V was pared by 0 bases and J by 4 bases, with 13 bases between. CDR1 and CDR2 from the germline V gene are DFQATT and SNEGSKA (reference sequence). DNA of the CDR3: TGCAGTGCTAGAGATCCGTGGCGGAGAAATCAGCCCCAGCATTTT. This sequence encodes CSARDPWRRNQPQHF.

The chain couples TRBV10-3 to TRBJ2-1; 11 nucleotides align to TRBD2. Looked up from germline, CDR1 is ENHRY and CDR2 is SYGVKD. J gave up 0 bases and V 4 bases, and 5 bases lay outside the gene matches. The CDR3 sequence is 17 residues long. CDR3 protein: CAISALAGGSSYNEQFF. The CDR3 DNA reads as TGTGCCATCAGTGCCCTAGCGGGGGGTTCCTCCTACAATGAGCAGTTCTTC.

In regard to this clonotype: Since a much larger clone is just one base distant, this may be a read error. This sequence joins TRBV7-2 and TRBJ2-3; no clear D. Germline CDR1 reads SGHTA; CDR2 reads FQGNSA. The CDR3 spans 15 residues. V lost 4 bases and J lost 2, with 13 bases in between. DNA for the CDR3: TGTGCCAGCAGCTCCCGCAACGTCGACACAGATACGCAGTATTTT. Residues: CASSSRNVDTDTQYF.

The genes are TRBV7-2 and TRBJ2-7; tentative D call: TRBD2 (7 bases). The CDR3 runs to 15 residues. Germline V gene data show CDR1 as SGHTA and CDR2 as FQGNSA. Trimming shortened V by 3 bases and J by 0 bases, and 12 bases separated the two germline ends. CDR3 amino acids: CASSFGGLSSYEQYF. For the CDR3, the DNA is TGTGCCAGCAGCTTCGGGGGGCTGAGCTCCTACGAGCAGTACTTC.

The rearrangement joins TRBV20-1 to TRBJ2-5; 9 positions agree with TRBD1. Germline lookup yields CDR1 DFQATT and CDR2 SNEGSKA (reference sequence). With V trimmed by 3 bases and J by 5 bases, 4 bases remained unmatched. The CDR3 is made up of 13 amino acids. The CDR3 loop reads CSARPDRGETQYF. The CDR3, as DNA: TGCAGTGCTAGGCCCGACAGGGGGGAGACCCAGTACTTC.

This clonotype was seen only a few times. The gene calls are TRBV12-3 or TRBV12-4 and TRBJ2-5, with no clear D. CDR3 size: 14 residues. V was clipped by 4 bases and J by 1 base, with 10 bases between them. The CDR3 bases are TGTGCCAGCAGTTCGGTTCAGACCCAAGAGACCCAGTACTTC. Protein sequence: CASSSVQTQETQYF.

The chain has TRBV9 and TRBJ2-7, with 8 bases lining up with TRBD2. V shed 3 bases, J shed 5 bases, and the junction held 10 bases outside the gene matches. CDR3 length equals 15 residues. Germline V gene lookup returns CDR1 SGDLS and CDR2 YYNGEE. The CDR3 is CASSAREGIINEQYF. The DNA of the CDR3 is TGTGCCAGCAGCGCCCGGGAGGGTATTATTAACGAGCAGTACTTC.

This clonotype was counted only a few times. This sequence joins TRBV7-9 and TRBJ2-3; the D is unclear. The CDR3 extends over 12 amino acids. Germline values: CDR1 SEHNR, CDR2 FQNEAQ (reference sequence). Trimming left V 5 bases short and J 6 bases short, with 9 bases between. CDR3 DNA sequence: TGTGCCAGCAGCCGACAAGGGGATACGCAGTATTTT. This encodes CASSRQGDTQYF.

This rearrangement joins TRBV14 to TRBJ2-1; D is possibly TRBD1 or TRBD2 (5 bases each). The ends were cut back, 2 bases at V and 4 bases at J, with 9 bases in the middle. CDR3 size: 14 residues. The germline CDR1 and CDR2 sequences are SGHDN and FVKESK. This chain's CDR3 is CASSQWGSYNEQFF. DNA for the CDR3: TGTGCCAGCAGCCAATGGGGGTCTTACAATGAGCAGTTCTTC.

This chain connects TRBV7-9 to TRBJ2-1; D is ambiguous. The CDR3 contains 14 residues. Germline CDR1 is SEHNR and CDR2 is FQNEAQ (reference sequence). V was clipped by 5 bases and J by 5 bases, with 13 bases between them. As DNA, the CDR3 is TGTGCCAGCAGCCCCTCCGCACTCCACAATGAGCAGTTCTTC. This encodes CASSPSALHNEQFF.

This sequence joins TRBV9 and TRBJ2-5; D is uncertain. Judging by the DNA end, TRBJ2-7 fits better; the J call may be wrong. This CDR3 is 15 amino acids long. The germline gives CDR1 SGDLS, CDR2 YYNGEE. The CDR3 region is CASSVSSQGTDEQYF. The CDR3 bases are TGTGCCAGCAGCGTAAGTTCCCAAGGAACTGACGAGCAGTACTTC.

The chain joins TRBV12-3 or TRBV12-4 to TRBJ2-5; D is possibly TRBD2 (6 bases). The CDR3 sequence is 13 residues long. V gave up 6 bases and J gave up 11 bases, with 19 bases separating them. CDR3 DNA sequence: TGTGCCAGCAGCACTGGAGGGCCATGGGAGCAGTACTTC. It yields the protein CASSTGGPWEQYF.

This clonotype was picked up one time. The V and J genes are TRBV21-1 and TRBJ1-2. TRBV21-1 is listed as a pseudogene. The CDR3 consists of 13 residues. Here the CDR3 reads CASSKFANYGYTF. DNA of the CDR3: TGTGCCAGCAGCAAATTCGCCAACTATGGCTACACCTTC.

The rearrangement links TRBV9 to TRBJ1-2; D possibly corresponds to TRBD1 (5 bases). CDR1 and CDR2 (germline): SGDLS, YYNGEE. Trimming took 3 bases from V and 7 from J, leaving 13 bases between them. This CDR3 region has 13 residues. This chain's CDR3 is CASSASGGGGYTF. CDR3 nucleotides: TGTGCCAGCAGCGCCAGTGGGGGAGGTGGCTACACCTTC. Together with reference TRBV9 and TRBJ1-2, the CDR3 gives the full variable domain: DSGVTQTPKHLITATGQRVTLRCSPRSGDLSVYWYQQSLDQGLQFLIQYYNGEERAKGNILERFSAQQFPDLHSELNLSSLELGDSALYFCASSASGGGGYTFGSGTRLTVV.

This clonotype turned up a few times. CDR3 in DNA: TGTGCCACCAGCAGAGATCGGGGTTCTCCTTACGAGCAGTACTTC. Encoded protein: CATSRDRGSPYEQYF. The chain uses TRBV15 and TRBJ2-7; maybe TRBD2 (5 bases). CDR1 LNHNV and CDR2 YYDKDF come from the germline V gene (reference sequence). The CDR3 contains 15 residues. With 0 bases removed from V and 4 bases from J, the gap between germline ends came to 13 bases.

V gene TRBV20-1 combines with J gene TRBJ2-1; a weak D match, TRBD1 (6 bases). Germline CDR1 and CDR2: DFQATT and SNEGSKA (reference sequence). The CDR3 contains 15 residues. V dropped 5 bases and J dropped 5 bases, with 19 bases sitting between them. For the CDR3, the DNA is TGCAGTGCTGGAAAACAGGCAGGGGCCCACAATGAGCAGTTCTTC. This codes for CSAGKQAGAHNEQFF.

The rearrangement uses TRBV12-3 or TRBV12-4 and TRBJ2-7; no reliable D call. The CDR3 consists of 12 residues. V lost 6 bases, J lost 2 bases, and 8 bases lay in between. CDR3 DNA sequence: TGTGCCAGCAGACTCACAGCCTACGAGCAGTACTTC. Translated: CASRLTAYEQYF.

This sequence joins TRBV12-5 and TRBJ1-2, with a tentative D call TRBD1 (5 bases). The CDR3 runs to 15 residues. Germline-derived CDR1 and CDR2 are LGHNT and FRNRAP. The V gene lost 5 bases and the J gene lost 3 bases, with 16 bases spanning the gap. CDR3 sequence: CASGAIMRGHYGYTF. The CDR3 DNA reads as TGTGCTAGTGGTGCTATCATGAGGGGCCACTATGGCTACACCTTC.

This clonotype has more than one count but fewer than ten. The chain uses TRBV7-9 and TRBJ1-4; D call uncertain. The germline gives CDR1 SEHNR, CDR2 FQNEAQ (reference sequence). The CDR3 consists of 14 residues. Between the trimmed V and J ends, which lost 5 bases and 7 bases, there was a span of 14 bases. The CDR3 loop is CASSDLSAGEKLFF. The CDR3 coding sequence is TGTGCCAGCAGCGACCTTTCGGCTGGTGAAAAACTGTTTTTT.

The chain recombines TRBV6-6 with TRBJ1-1, with 7 bases lining up with TRBD1. The V and J ends lost 5 bases and 3 bases, in that order; junction bases with no gene match: 6. Germline V gene lookup returns CDR1 MNHNY and CDR2 SVGAGI (reference sequence). The CDR3 runs 14 residues. CDR3 nucleotide sequence: TGTGCCAGCAGTCATCAGGGGGTGGACACTGAAGCTTTCTTT. This sequence encodes CASSHQGVDTEAFF.

The V call is TRBV28, the J call TRBJ1-5, with D maybe TRBD1 (5 bases). Trimming left V 2 bases short and J 5 bases short, with 13 bases between. The CDR3 has 15 residues. CDR1 is MDHEN, CDR2 SYDVKM, per germline. DNA of the CDR3: TGTGCCAGCAGTTTACAGGGAAGAAGGGATCAGCCCCAGCATTTT. This sequence encodes CASSLQGRRDQPQHF.

This clonotype was counted between two and nine times. The rearrangement uses TRBV6-5 and TRBJ2-2, with D possibly being TRBD1 or TRBD2 (6 bases each). Germline assignment: CDR1 MNHEY and CDR2 SVGAGI. Trimming left V 2 bases short and J 5 bases short, with 12 bases between. The CDR3 spans 15 residues. DNA for the CDR3: TGTGCCAGCAGTTACAGGGGGGTAGAAACCGGGGAGCTGTTTTTT. Its translation: CASSYRGVETGELFF.

A note on this clonotype: One end of the junction is discordant with germline, which a read error may explain. This sequence joins TRBV7-9 and TRBJ2-3; D tentatively fits TRBD1 or TRBD2 (5 bases each). CDR1 is SEHNR and CDR2 is FQNEAQ in the germline V gene (reference sequence). The CDR3 has 16 amino acids. CDR3 sequence reads: CASSPAGTWGTDTRYF. The CDR3 nucleotides are TGTGCCAGCAGCCCAGCCGGGACGTGGGGCACAGATACGCGGTATTTT. The full variable domain, with the rest looked up from reference TRBV7-9 and TRBJ2-3, is DTGVSQNPRHKITKRGQNVTFRCDPISEHNRLYWYRQTLGQGPEFLTYFQNEAQLEKSRLLSDRFSAERPKGSFSTLEIQRTEQGDSAMYLCASSPAGTWGTDTRYFGPGTRLTVL.

The chain recombines TRBV9 with TRBJ2-1; D perhaps matches TRBD2 (7 bases). The J call may not be correct, given that the DNA end is closer to TRBJ2-7. CDR3 size: 16 residues. Germline CDR1 SGDLS, CDR2 YYNGEE. The CDR3 nucleotides are TGTGCCAGCAGCCCAGACGGGGGCGGGGGCTACAATGAGCAGTACTTC. It is translated as CASSPDGGGGYNEQYF.

There are a few counts of this clonotype. V gene TRBV18 combines with J gene TRBJ2-5; D may be TRBD2 (5 bases). Germline V gives CDR1 KGHSH, CDR2 LQKENI. The CDR3 is 14 residues long. Trimming removed 6 bases from V and 5 bases from J, with 16 bases in between. The CDR3 protein is CASSPGLRRETQYF. In DNA form, the CDR3 reads TGTGCCAGCTCGCCAGGACTTCGTAGGGAGACCCAGTACTTC.

The rearrangement uses TRBV7-9 and TRBJ1-1; D is uncertain. This CDR3 is 12 amino acids long. V was shortened by 7 bases and J by 0 bases, with 6 bases between the two germline ends. Germline CDR1 reads SEHNR; CDR2 reads FQNEAQ (reference sequence). CDR3 in amino acids: CASINLNTEAFF. In DNA form, the CDR3 reads TGTGCCAGCATAAACTTGAACACTGAAGCTTTCTTT.

This clonotype was observed a handful of times. This rearrangement joins TRBV6-5 to TRBJ2-7; D not resolved. CDR1 is MNHEY, CDR2 SVGAGI, per germline. The CDR3 consists of 13 residues. V lost 5 bases to trimming and J lost 2 bases, with 10 bases between them. The CDR3 DNA reads TGTGCCAGCAGTGCGACGTCCACCTACGAGCAGTACTTC. This codes for CASSATSTYEQYF.

This clonotype was counted only a few times. The rearrangement uses TRBV6-2 or TRBV6-3 and TRBJ2-5, with D perhaps assigned TRBD1 or TRBD2 (5 bases each). Trimming shortened V by 2 bases and J by 5 bases, and 12 bases separated the two germline ends. Per the germline V gene, CDR1 is MNHEY and CDR2 is SVGEGT. There are 14 residues in the CDR3. The CDR3, as DNA: TGTGCCAGCAGTTACGCCCCAGGGACGGAGACCCAGTACTTC. Translating gives CASSYAPGTETQYF.